The 10 T cell receptor beta chains given below trace back to one sample, sequenced in a study of Ad26.COV2.S vaccination and SARS-CoV-2 variants. Treatment noted: some 20 received Ad26.COV2.S at low or high dose, single or two shots; about 5 received placebo; per-sample allocation not given. The study sampled participants on day 63 after the first vaccine or placebo injection. Sequencing used immunoSEQ multiplex PCR; TCRdb keeps in-frame clones, though not all of them. The sample lists about 500,000 clones, nearly 90% occurring once. Sequenced here: peripheral blood, sampled in a trial of Ad26.COV2.S vaccine versus placebo. The receptors stem from a person between 18 and 60 years old who received the Ad26.COV2.S COVID-19 vaccine or a placebo.

The V and J genes are TRBV18 and TRBJ1-5; D is undetermined. Looked up from germline, CDR1 is KGHSH and CDR2 is LQKENI. Trimming took off 3 bases at V and 9 bases at J, with 9 bases between the two ends. The CDR3 runs to 12 residues. CDR3 amino acids: CASSPGLAPQHF. For the CDR3, the DNA is TGTGCCAGCTCACCGGGTCTGGCGCCCCAGCATTTT.

This rearrangement joins TRBV19 to TRBJ1-1, with D hard to call. Germline V CDR1 and CDR2: LNHDA, SQIVND (reference sequence). The CDR3 has 14 residues. The V end was cut by 3 bases, the J end by 5 bases, with 13 bases between. The CDR3 spells CASSITGWGTEAFF. In nucleotides, the CDR3 is TGTGCCAGTAGTATTACCGGGTGGGGAACTGAAGCTTTCTTT. The full variable domain, rest sourced from reference TRBV19 and TRBJ1-1, is DGGITQSPKYLFRKEGQNVTLSCEQNLNHDAMYWYRQDPGQGLRLIYYSQIVNDFQKGDIAEGYSVSREKKESFPLTVTSAQKNPTAFYLCASSITGWGTEAFFGQGTRLTVV.

The chain's CDR3 is CASSLVESETQYF. In DNA form, the CDR3 reads TGTGCCAGCAGTTTAGTGGAATCAGAGACCCAGTACTTC. The rearrangement links TRBV28 to TRBJ2-5; D not resolved. V lost 2 bases and J 4 bases, leaving 8 bases between the germline ends. Germline lookup yields CDR1 MDHEN and CDR2 SYDVKM. This CDR3 region has 13 residues. Full variable domain (outside the CDR3, taken from reference TRBV28 and TRBJ2-5): DVKVTQSSRYLVKRTGEKVFLECVQDMDHENMFWYRQDPGLGLRLIYFSYDVKMKEKGDIPEGYSVSREKKERFSLILESASTNQTSMYLCASSLVESETQYFGPGTRLLVL.

The chain has TRBV19 and TRBJ2-2; D uncertain. Germline lookup yields CDR1 LNHDA and CDR2 SQIVND (reference sequence). CDR3 size: 15 residues. With 6 bases removed from V and 1 base from J, the gap between germline ends came to 12 bases. DNA for the CDR3: TGTGCCAGTAGAAGCTATGAGCGGAACACCGGGGAGCTGTTTTTT. Translating it yields CASRSYERNTGELFF.

This chain uses TRBV20-1 with TRBJ1-2; D gene unclear. The CDR3 runs to 11 residues. The germline gives CDR1 DFQATT, CDR2 SNEGSKA (reference sequence). The germline V and J ends were trimmed by 6 bases and 7 bases, with 12 bases remaining between them. CDR3: CSARTPGGYTF. In DNA form, the CDR3 reads TGCAGTGCAAGGACCCCTGGTGGCTACACCTTC.

The CDR3, as DNA: TGTGCCAGCAGCGAGACTAGCCAAGAGACCCAGTACTTC. This sequence encodes CASSETSQETQYF. V usage is TRBV9 and J usage is TRBJ2-5; perhaps TRBD2 as D (6 bases). V lost 3 bases, J lost 1 base, and 7 bases lay in between. The germline CDR1 and CDR2 sequences are SGDLS and YYNGEE. CDR3 length: 13 amino acids.

V usage is TRBV19 and J usage is TRBJ2-7; TRBD1 is a possible D gene (6 bases). The CDR3 is 15 amino acids. V was clipped by 9 bases and J by 6 bases, with 24 bases between them. Germline CDR1 is LNHDA and CDR2 is SQIVND (reference sequence). The CDR3 sequence is CASKAQDSIFGEQYF. The CDR3 nucleotides read TGTGCCAGCAAGGCCCAGGACAGTATCTTTGGCGAGCAGTACTTC. Based on the CDR3 plus reference TRBV19 and TRBJ2-7, the full variable domain is DGGITQSPKYLFRKEGQNVTLSCEQNLNHDAMYWYRQDPGQGLRLIYYSQIVNDFQKGDIAEGYSVSREKKESFPLTVTSAQKNPTAFYLCASKAQDSIFGEQYFGPGTRLTVT.

The gene calls are TRBV7-9 and TRBJ2-5; either TRBD1 or TRBD2 may supply D (6 bases each). The CDR3 runs to 14 residues. Germline-derived CDR1 and CDR2 are SEHNR and FQNEAQ (reference sequence). The V and J ends lost 7 bases and 3 bases respectively, with 15 bases between them. The DNA for the CDR3 is TGTGCCAGCACTTGGGGGGCAGGGGAAGAGACCCAGTACTTC. It specifies CASTWGAGEETQYF.

The genes are TRBV5-1 and TRBJ1-3; 8 bases are shared with TRBD1. This CDR3 is 15 amino acids long. Trimming at V came to 2 bases and at J to 3 bases, leaving 4 bases not matched to a gene. CDR1 is SGHRS and CDR2 is YFSETQ in the germline V gene. In nucleotides, the CDR3 is TGCGCCAGCAGCTTCCAGGGGGCGCATGGAAACACCATATATTTT. Translating gives CASSFQGAHGNTIYF.

The rearrangement joins TRBV6-6 to TRBJ1-1; the D is unclear. CDR3 length equals 14 residues. Per germline, CDR1 MNHNY and CDR2 SVGAGI (reference sequence). V shed 5 bases and J shed 3 bases, with 13 bases lying between them. The CDR3 nucleotides are TGTGCCAGCAGTAACCTGGCGGATTACACTGAAGCTTTCTTT. Its translation: CASSNLADYTEAFF.